This T cell receptor (beta chain) was profiled in a study of blood T cell repertoires in COVID-19. Trimming took 1 base from V and 6 from J; bases not matched to a gene: 2. The CDR3 totals 15 residues. Germline V lookup: CDR1 SGHDT, CDR2 YYEEEE. Clones were read by immunoSEQ multiplex PCR, and TCRdb kept only the in-frame ones, dropping some. This sample yields approximately 88,000 clones, of which roughly 87% are seen a single time; 15% belongs to the top ten. The TCR was taken from a male donor with acute or convalescent COVID-19. This chain connects TRBV5-6 to TRBJ2-1; 12 bases are a match to TRBD2. Sequences were obtained from peripheral blood. The DNA of the CDR3 is TGTGCCAGCAGCTTGCTAGCGGGGGGGTTCAATGAGCAGTTCTTC. Amino acids: CASSLLAGGFNEQFF.